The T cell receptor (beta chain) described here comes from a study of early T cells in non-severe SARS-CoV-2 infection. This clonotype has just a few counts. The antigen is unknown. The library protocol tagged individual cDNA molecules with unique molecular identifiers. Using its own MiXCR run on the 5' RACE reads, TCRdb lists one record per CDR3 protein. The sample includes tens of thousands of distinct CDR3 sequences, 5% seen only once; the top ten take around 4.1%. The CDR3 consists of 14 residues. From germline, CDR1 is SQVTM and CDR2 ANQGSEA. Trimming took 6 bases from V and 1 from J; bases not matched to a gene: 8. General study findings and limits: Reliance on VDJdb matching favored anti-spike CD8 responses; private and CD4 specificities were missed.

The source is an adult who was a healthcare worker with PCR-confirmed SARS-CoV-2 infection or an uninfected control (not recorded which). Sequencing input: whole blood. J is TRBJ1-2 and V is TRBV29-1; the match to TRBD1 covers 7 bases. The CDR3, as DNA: TGCAGCGTGGAAATCACAGGGGTTAACTATGGCTACACCTTC. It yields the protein CSVEITGVNYGYTF.